This T cell receptor beta chain was retrieved from a study of blood T cell repertoires in COVID-19. This CDR3 region has 14 residues. Trimming took off 5 bases at V and 5 bases at J, with 16 bases between the two ends. The germline V gene encodes CDR1 MDHEN and CDR2 SYDVKM. The method was immunoSEQ multiplex PCR; TCRdb's version includes in-frame clones alone and lacks a portion of them. The sample yields about 42,000 clones, about 86% seen once. Sequenced sample: peripheral blood. The chain couples TRBV28 to TRBJ2-7; TRBD2 is a possible D gene (5 bases). This sequence originates from a man between 65 and 79 years old with acute or convalescent COVID-19. This chain's CDR3 is CASSGPRRRNEQYF. CDR3 DNA sequence: TGTGCCAGCAGTGGTCCAAGGAGGAGAAACGAGCAGTACTTC.